These 7 T cell receptor beta chains came from one sample sequenced in a study of shared clonotypes between healthy human individuals. The repertoire was sequenced with immunoSEQ multiplex PCR; TCRdb's copy has only in-frame clones and lacks some. The sample lists approximately 980,000 clones; 76% were seen once. Material: memory CD4+ T cells sorted from blood. Subset given: CD45RA-negative fraction. The receptors come from a man aged 18 to 29 in good health.

The chain couples TRBV25-1 to TRBJ2-5; 8 bases are shared with TRBD1. The J segment lost 5 bases and the V segment lost 5 bases, leaving 7 bases of the junction unmatched. Germline V gives CDR1 MGHDK, CDR2 SYGVNS. This CDR3 region has 14 residues. The CDR3 DNA follows: TGTGCCAGCAGTTCCCAGGGGGCGCGGGAGACCCAGTACTTC. Protein sequence: CASSSQGARETQYF.

The rearrangement joins TRBV5-6 to TRBJ2-3; 7 nucleotides align to TRBD2. The germline V gene encodes CDR1 SGHDT and CDR2 YYEEEE. This CDR3 contains 15 residues. The J segment lost 3 bases and the V segment lost 4 bases, leaving 8 bases of the junction unmatched. This CDR3 reads CASSTLAEKTDTQYF. CDR3 in DNA: TGTGCCAGCAGCACGCTAGCGGAAAAAACAGATACGCAGTATTTT. Combining the CDR3 with reference TRBV5-6 and TRBJ2-3 gives the whole variable domain DAGVTQSPTHLIKTRGQQVTLRCSPKSGHDTVSWYQQALGQGPQFIFQYYEEEERQRGNFPDRFSGHQFPNYSSELNVNALLLGDSALYLCASSTLAEKTDTQYFGPGTRLTVL.

V and J are TRBV5-1 and TRBJ1-6; D gene ambiguous. This CDR3 spans 15 amino acids. V dropped 0 bases and J dropped 5 bases, with 9 bases sitting between them. Germline V lookup: CDR1 SGHRS, CDR2 YFSETQ. The CDR3 region is CASSLAGQNNSPLHF. The DNA of the CDR3 is TGCGCCAGCAGCTTGGCCGGGCAGAATAATTCACCCCTCCACTTT. Using reference TRBV5-1 and TRBJ1-6 for the parts outside the CDR3, the full variable domain is KAGVTQTPRYLIKTRGQQVTLSCSPISGHRSVSWYQQTPGQGLQFLFEYFSETQRNKGNFPGRFSGRQFSNSRSEMNVSTLELGDSALYLCASSLAGQNNSPLHFGNGTRLTVT.

The count of this clone is one. CDR3 residues: CASRGQLAVYEQYF. For the CDR3, the DNA is TGTGCCAGCAGGGGCCAGCTAGCGGTCTACGAGCAGTACTTC. V and J are TRBV6-6 and TRBJ2-7, with 7 bases matching TRBD2. CDR1 is MNHNY, CDR2 SVGAGI, per germline (reference sequence). CDR3 size: 14 residues. J gave up 3 bases and V 6 bases, and 8 bases lay outside the gene matches.

There are a few counts of this clone. The V gene is TRBV5-4, the J gene TRBJ2-5; 8 positions match TRBD2. This CDR3 comprises 14 residues. The J segment lost 5 bases and the V segment lost 6 bases, leaving 9 bases of the junction unmatched. The germline V gene has CDR1 SGHNT and CDR2 YYREEE (reference sequence). The CDR3 coding sequence is TGTGCCAGCACCATGGAGCCTAGCGGGGAGACCCAGTACTTC. As protein: CASTMEPSGETQYF.

This clone was observed at least ten times. The rearrangement uses TRBV4-3 and TRBJ2-5; D gene uncertain. Per the germline V gene, CDR1 is LGHNA and CDR2 is YSLEER. The CDR3 is 15 residues long. Trimming took 0 bases from V and 1 from J, leaving 9 bases between them. The CDR3 DNA is TGCGCCAGCAGCCAAGAGGCGAGGTTCCAAGAGACCCAGTACTTC. It is translated as CASSQEARFQETQYF.

The CDR3 protein is CASSTIAGANYGYTF. CDR3 sequence (DNA): TGTGCCAGTAGTACAATCGCAGGAGCTAACTATGGCTACACCTTC. The chain combines TRBV19 with TRBJ1-2; no clear D gene. This CDR3 spans 15 amino acids. V was trimmed by 4 bases and J by 0 bases, leaving 12 bases between them. Germline lookup yields CDR1 LNHDA and CDR2 SQIVND (reference sequence).